The clone carrying this T cell receptor (beta chain) was seen a few times. Its target is not known. The entry originates in a study of CD8+ T cells in alopecia areata. Whole-study results and caveats: Many of the expanded lesional clones endured in scalp and blood while on tofacitinib. With one nonresponder, baseline CD8+ expansion's link to response remains uncertain.

This CDR3 comprises 15 residues. From germline, CDR1 is SEHNR and CDR2 FQNEAQ (reference sequence). V dropped 4 bases and J dropped 5; count of bases not matched to a gene: 7. Reverse transcription of extracted RNA yielded cDNA, which provided the sequencing template. Profiling relied on immunoSEQ multiplex PCR, and the TCRdb table lists in-frame clones only, not all of them. The sample shows 150,000 to 200,000 clones, over 55% of them seen only once. Treatment in this sample: oral pan-JAK inhibitor, 5-10 mg twice daily. Lesional scalp tissue (obtained by punch biopsy) and peripheral blood were collected from alopecia areata patients. The sorting of PBMCs gave CD4+ and CD8+ T cells.

The rearrangement links TRBV7-9 to TRBJ2-1; 8 bases are a match to TRBD2. The receptor's source is a human donor with alopecia areata. Material: CD4+ T cells sorted from blood, obtained at week 24, from a patient treated with tofacitinib. This CDR3 is CASSYAGTRHNEQFF. Here the CDR3 DNA reads TGTGCCAGCAGCTACGCCGGGACTAGACACAATGAGCAGTTCTTC. Together with reference TRBV7-9 and TRBJ2-1, the CDR3 gives the full variable domain: DTGVSQNPRHKITKRGQNVTFRCDPISEHNRLYWYRQTLGQGPEFLTYFQNEAQLEKSRLLSDRFSAERPKGSFSTLEIQRTEQGDSAMYLCASSYAGTRHNEQFFGPGTRLTVL.